This is a list of T cell receptor beta chains from one sample in a study of memory CD4+ T cells and cytomegalovirus serostatus. Clones were sequenced by immunoSEQ multiplex PCR, and TCRdb holds only the in-frame ones, with some missing. The table records around 84,000 clones, around 80% of them present only once. Sequenced sample: memory CD4+ T cells from blood. These receptors all stem from an adult in good health and CMV-seronegative. Each CDR3 is given with its conserved first and last residue. The D gene is left open where the match is weak. Clone size appears in some rows only: once, few, many, or a class for an expanded clone.

J	size	V	D	DNA	CDR3
TRBJ2-6	.	TRBV7-3	.	TGTGCCAGCAGCTTAGGGCGGTCCACTCCTGGGGCCAACGTCCTGACTTTC	CASSLGRSTPGANVLTF
TRBJ2-3	.	TRBV18	TRBD1	TGTGCCAGCTCACCAACAGGGGTTAGCACAGATACGCAGTATTTT	CASSPTGVSTDTQYF
TRBJ1-1	few	TRBV19	TRBD1	TGTGCCAGTAGCTCCCATTGGACAGGGTCAGACACTGAAGCTTTCTTT	CASSSHWTGSDTEAFF
TRBJ2-1	.	TRBV6-6	.	TGTGCCAGCAGTTACCAGACCCCCTCCTACAATGAGCAGTTCTTC	CASSYQTPSYNEQFF
TRBJ2-1	.	TRBV30	.	TGTGCCTGGAGCGGGTACAGCTCCTACAATGAGCAGTTCTTC	CAWSGYSSYNEQFF
TRBJ2-3	.	TRBV5-1	.	TGCGCCAGCAGCTTACAGGGGACTAGCACAGATACGCAGTATTTT	CASSLQGTSTDTQYF
TRBJ2-7	few	TRBV7-6	TRBD1	TGTGCCAGCAGTCTGAGGCAGGGGGAAGGCGAGCAGTACTTC	CASSLRQGEGEQYF
TRBJ1-5	.	TRBV30	.	TGTGCCTGGAGTCGACAGGAAAGTCAGCCCCAGCATTTT	CAWSRQESQPQHF
TRBJ2-7	.	TRBV7-9	.	TGTGCCAGCAGCCCTGGCAGTTTTGGCTCCTACGAGCAGTACTTC	CASSPGSFGSYEQYF
TRBJ1-1	.	TRBV28	TRBD1	TGTGCCAGCAGTACTCGGGACAGGGGCCCCCCTGAAGCTTTCTTT	CASSTRDRGPPEAFF
TRBJ1-1	.	TRBV18	.	TGTGCCAGCTCACCACAATCAGGGGACACTGAAGCTTTCTTT	CASSPQSGDTEAFF